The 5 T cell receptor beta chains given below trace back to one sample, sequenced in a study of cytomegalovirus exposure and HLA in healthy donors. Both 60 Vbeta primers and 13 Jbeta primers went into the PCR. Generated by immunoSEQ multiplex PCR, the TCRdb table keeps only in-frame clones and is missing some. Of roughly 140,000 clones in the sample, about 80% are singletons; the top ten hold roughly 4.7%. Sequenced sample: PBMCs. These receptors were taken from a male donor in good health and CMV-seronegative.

The CDR3, as DNA: TGTGCCAGCAGCTCGCCGGGACAGGGCCTCACCGGGGAGCTGTTTTTT. The encoded protein is CASSSPGQGLTGELFF. This sequence joins TRBV5-4 and TRBJ2-2; 9 positions agree with TRBD1. This CDR3 is 16 amino acids long. With V trimmed by 3 bases and J by 4 bases, 7 bases remained unmatched. The germline CDR1 and CDR2 sequences are SGHNT and YYREEE (reference sequence). The complete variable domain, with remaining parts taken from reference TRBV5-4 and TRBJ2-2, reads ETGVTQSPTHLIKTRGQQVTLRCSSQSGHNTVSWYQQALGQGPQFIFQYYREEENGRGNFPPRFSGLQFPNYSSELNVNALELDDSALYLCASSSPGQGLTGELFFGEGSRLTVL.

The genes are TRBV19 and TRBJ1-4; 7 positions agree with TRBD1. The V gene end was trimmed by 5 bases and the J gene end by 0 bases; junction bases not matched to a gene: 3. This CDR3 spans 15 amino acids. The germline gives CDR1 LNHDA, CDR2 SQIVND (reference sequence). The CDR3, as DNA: TGTGCCAGTAGTTCCGGGACAGCAACTAATGAAAAACTGTTTTTT. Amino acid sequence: CASSSGTATNEKLFF.

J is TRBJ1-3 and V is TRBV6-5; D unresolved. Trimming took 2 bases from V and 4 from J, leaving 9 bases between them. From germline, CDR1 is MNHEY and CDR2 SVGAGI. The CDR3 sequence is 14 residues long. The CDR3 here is CASSYEPQGNTIYF. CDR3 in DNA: TGTGCCAGCAGTTACGAACCTCAGGGAAACACCATATATTTT.

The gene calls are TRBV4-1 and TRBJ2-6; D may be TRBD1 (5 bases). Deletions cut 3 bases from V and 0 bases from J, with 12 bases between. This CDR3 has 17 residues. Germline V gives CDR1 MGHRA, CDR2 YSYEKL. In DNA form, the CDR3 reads TGCGCCAGCAGCCAGTCTGGGGCCTCCTCTGGGGCCAACGTCCTGACTTTC. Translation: CASSQSGASSGANVLTF.

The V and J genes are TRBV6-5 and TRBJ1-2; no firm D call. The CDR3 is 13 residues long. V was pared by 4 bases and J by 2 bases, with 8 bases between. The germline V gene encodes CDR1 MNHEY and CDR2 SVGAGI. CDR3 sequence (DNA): TGTGCCAGCAGTTCCAACAGAAACTATGGCTACACCTTC. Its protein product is CASSSNRNYGYTF.